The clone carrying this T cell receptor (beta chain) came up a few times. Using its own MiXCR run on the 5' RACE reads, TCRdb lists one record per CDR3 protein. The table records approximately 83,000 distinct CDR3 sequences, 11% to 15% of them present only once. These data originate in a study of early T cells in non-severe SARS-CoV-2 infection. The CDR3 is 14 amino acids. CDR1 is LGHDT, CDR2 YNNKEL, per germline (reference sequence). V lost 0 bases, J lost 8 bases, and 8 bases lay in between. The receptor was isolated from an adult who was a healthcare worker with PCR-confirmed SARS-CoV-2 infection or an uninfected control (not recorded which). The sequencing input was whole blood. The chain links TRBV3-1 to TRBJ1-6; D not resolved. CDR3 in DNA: TGTGCCAGCAGCCAAGATAAGGCGCATTCACCCCTCCACTTT. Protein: CASSQDKAHSPLHF.